A selection of T cell receptor beta chains follows, all from one sample in a study of blood T cell repertoires in COVID-19. The data were produced by immunoSEQ multiplex PCR, yet TCRdb's version contains in-frame clones alone and is incomplete. In the table there are about 190,000 clones, 80% to 90% of which are singletons. Material: peripheral blood. Receptors were obtained from a human donor in a cohort sampled during active COVID-19. Both conserved end residues are part of each CDR3. Fields, in order: V gene, clone size, J gene, D gene, CDR3 DNA, CDR3 protein. The D gene is left open where the match is weak. The size entry is marked missing in some rows and otherwise reads once, few, many or a size class.

>TRBV6-5|.|TRBJ2-2|TRBD1
TGTGCCAGCAGGGGACAGTCGAACACCGGGGAGCTGTTTTTT
CASRGQSNTGELFF
>TRBV5-4|.|TRBJ2-7|TRBD2
TGTGCCAGCAGCTCCGGGGGTAGCGGGGTCTACGAGCAGTACTTC
CASSSGGSGVYEQYF
>TRBV9|.|TRBJ2-1|.
TGTGCCAGCAGCGTAGACAGCTCCTCCTACAATGAGCAGTTCTTC
CASSVDSSSYNEQFF
>TRBV30|.|TRBJ1-2|.
TGTGCCAGCTCCTGGGGGCACAGTCATGGCTACACCTTC
CASSWGHSHGYTF
>TRBV3-1/TRBV3-2|.|TRBJ1-2|.
TGTGCCAGCAGCCATGGTCAAAGAGTAGGCTACACCTTC
CASSHGQRVGYTF
>TRBV11-2|once|TRBJ2-5|TRBD2
TGTGCCAGCAGCTGGGGGGGAGGCCGGGAGACCCAGTACTTC
CASSWGGGRETQYF
>TRBV19|.|TRBJ1-1|.
TGTGCCAGTAGTATCGGGAGCAGGGCCAACACTGAAGCTTTCTTT
CASSIGSRANTEAFF
>TRBV2|.|TRBJ1-2|.
TGTGCCAGTTTGGGAGCGACGGTCTATGGCTACACCTTC
CASLGATVYGYTF
>TRBV7-8|.|TRBJ2-7|.
TGTGCCAGCAGCTCAGGGGGGGAGCAGTACTTC
CASSSGGEQYF
>TRBV13|.|TRBJ1-5|TRBD1
TGTGCCAGCAGCTTATTTATCCCTCGGACAGGGTCCAATCAGCCCCAGCATTTT
CASSLFIPRTGSNQPQHF
>TRBV15|.|TRBJ2-1|.
TGTGCCACCAGCGAGGGATACAATGAGCAGTTCTTC
CATSEGYNEQFF
>TRBV27|.|TRBJ1-6|TRBD1
TGTGCCAGCAGTTTACGCTCCCCGGGACAGTACTCTTCACCCCTCCACTTT
CASSLRSPGQYSSPLHF
>TRBV5-6|.|TRBJ1-2|.
TGTGCCAGCAGCTTGCGGGGAACAGAGCCCTTTAACTATGGCTACACCTTC
CASSLRGTEPFNYGYTF
>TRBV10-1|.|TRBJ2-1|TRBD2
TGCGCCAGCAGTGAGTCTCTGGGGACTAGCGGTTTGATGAGTTCCTACAATGAGCAGTTCTTC
CASSESLGTSGLMSSYNEQFF
>TRBV5-1|.|TRBJ1-2|.
TGCGCCAGCAGCTTGGCGGGGGAATTTGGCTACACCTTC
CASSLAGEFGYTF
>TRBV28|few|TRBJ1-1|.
TGTGCGCTGGGGGGAGACACTGAAGCTTTCTTT
CALGGDTEAFF
>TRBV29-1|.|TRBJ2-7|TRBD2
TGCAGCGTTGTCGCAGAAGCGGGGCGGGAGCAGTACTTC
CSVVAEAGREQYF
>TRBV29-1|many|TRBJ1-1|.
TGCAGCGTTCACAGGGCCACCGGGACTGAAGCTTTCTTT
CSVHRATGTEAFF
>TRBV7-3|.|TRBJ1-2|.
TGTGCCAGCAGCTCGGAAGGGGGAGTGGACTATGGCTACACCTTC
CASSSEGGVDYGYTF
>TRBV5-4|once|TRBJ1-2|.
TGTGCCAGCAGCGAACAGGGAGCTAACTATGGCTACACCTTC
CASSEQGANYGYTF
>TRBV3-1/TRBV3-2|.|TRBJ2-5|TRBD2
TGTGCCAGCAGCCACCCCCTAGCGGACCAAGAGACCCAGTACTTC
CASSHPLADQETQYF
>TRBV7-2|once|TRBJ1-4|.
TGTGCCAGCAGCTTAGGAGGGAATCCTCGAAAACTGTTTTTT
CASSLGGNPRKLFF
>TRBV5-1|once|TRBJ2-5|TRBD2
TGCGCCAGCAGCTGGGGCGGGGGAGAAGAGACCCAGTACTTC
CASSWGGGEETQYF
>TRBV10-3|.|TRBJ1-3|TRBD1
TGTGCCATCAGTGAGTCGGACAGGGCTACTGGAAACACCATATATTTT
CAISESDRATGNTIYF
>TRBV28|.|TRBJ2-7|.
TGTGCCAGCAGTTCTGGGGGACTCGGTTCCTACGAGCAGTACTTC
CASSSGGLGSYEQYF
>TRBV27|.|TRBJ1-5|.
TGTGCCAGCAGTTTCCTACAGGGCGGCAATCAGCCCCAGCATTTT
CASSFLQGGNQPQHF
>TRBV27|.|TRBJ2-7|.
TGTGCCAGCAGTGCCTTAGGGGCGGTTGATCCCTACGAGCAGTACTTC
CASSALGAVDPYEQYF
>TRBV11-2|.|TRBJ2-5|TRBD2
TGTGCCAGCAGCCCGCCTCGGCTGCTAGCGGGAGGCGGGGAGACCCAGTACTTC
CASSPPRLLAGGGETQYF
>TRBV9|.|TRBJ2-5|TRBD2
TGTGCCAGCAGCGTAGAGCCGCAAGCGGGGGAGACCCAGTACTTC
CASSVEPQAGETQYF
>TRBV27|.|TRBJ2-3|.
TGTGCCAGCAGTTTTTCAGGGCTGGCTACGCAGTATTTT
CASSFSGLATQYF
>TRBV29-1|.|TRBJ2-7|TRBD2
TGCAGCGTGGTTTCTCTGACTAGCGGGAGCTGGGATGGGGCCTACGAGCAGTACTTC
CSVVSLTSGSWDGAYEQYF
>TRBV5-1|.|TRBJ1-2|.
TGCGCCAGCAGCGCGCAGGGATCCTATGGCTACACCTTC
CASSAQGSYGYTF
>TRBV7-9|.|TRBJ1-2|TRBD1
TGTGCCAGCAGCTTAGCTGGACAGGGCGCGCTGGGCTATGGCTACACCTTC
CASSLAGQGALGYGYTF
>TRBV5-1|few|TRBJ1-4|TRBD1
TGCGCCAGCAGCTTCGGACAGGGGGGAGAAAAACTGTTTTTT
CASSFGQGGEKLFF
>TRBV3-1/TRBV3-2|.|TRBJ2-1|TRBD2
TGTGCCAGCAGCCTTCCTCTAGCGGGAGGAGAAGATGAGCAGTTCTTC
CASSLPLAGGEDEQFF
>TRBV10-2|few|TRBJ2-1|.
TGCGCCAGCACCAGTGATATCCGTAATGAGCAGTTCTTC
CASTSDIRNEQFF
>TRBV6-5|.|TRBJ2-2|.
TGTGCCAGCAGTCCTAGAACCGGGGAGCTGTTTTTT
CASSPRTGELFF
>TRBV24-1|once|TRBJ1-1|.
TGTGCCACCAGGGAGGCTGAAGCTTTCTTT
CATREAEAFF
>TRBV6-1|.|TRBJ1-4|.
TGTGCCAGCAGTGAACTCGGTAATGAAAAACTGTTTTTT
CASSELGNEKLFF
>TRBV6-6|.|TRBJ1-2|.
TGTGCCAGCAGTTACGAGTGGTTAGCTAACTATGGCTACACCTTC
CASSYEWLANYGYTF
>TRBV7-9|.|TRBJ1-5|TRBD1
TGTGCCAGCAGCCTATTCCTTGGACAGGTCTATCAGCCCCAGCATTTT
CASSLFLGQVYQPQHF
>TRBV5-1|.|TRBJ2-5|.
TGCGCCAGCAGCCTCAGGGCCCCTGCGGAGACCCAGTACTTC
CASSLRAPAETQYF
>TRBV10-1|.|TRBJ2-3|.
TGCGCCAGCCAGACCCGGGGGGCCCTCACAGATACGCAGTATTTT
CASQTRGALTDTQYF
>TRBV4-2|.|TRBJ1-5|.
TGTGCCAGCAGATTCGCTGTTGGGGAGTATCAGCCCCAGCATTTT
CASRFAVGEYQPQHF
>TRBV9|.|TRBJ2-1|TRBD2
TGTGCCAGCAGCGTAAGCCTAGCGGGGGATCGGGGATACAATGAGCAGTTCTTC
CASSVSLAGDRGYNEQFF
>TRBV9|.|TRBJ1-3|TRBD1
TGTGCCAGCAGCGTGCAGGGGGCTTATGGAAACACCATATATTTT
CASSVQGAYGNTIYF
>TRBV5-4|.|TRBJ1-1|.
TGTGCCAGCAGCAAGGGAGGGGACACTGAAGCTTTCTTT
CASSKGGDTEAFF
>TRBV29-1|.|TRBJ1-5|TRBD1
TGCAGCGTTGGGGACAGTCGTCAGCCCCAGCATTTT
CSVGDSRQPQHF
>TRBV7-3|.|TRBJ1-1|.
TGTGCCAGCAGCTCAGACAGGTTTTCGAACACTGAAGCTTTCTTT
CASSSDRFSNTEAFF
>TRBV18|once|TRBJ1-1|.
TGTGCCAGCTCACCCCAGGGGCGTAATCGTGGTGGTGAAGCTTTCTTT
CASSPQGRNRGGEAFF
>TRBV28|.|TRBJ2-7|TRBD1
TGTGCCAGCGGGAGGACAGGGTCTAGGGAGCAGTACTTC
CASGRTGSREQYF
>TRBV12-5|.|TRBJ2-5|TRBD2
TGTGCTAGTGCCAGGAGCGGGAGTTTAATCATGACAGAGACCCAGTACTTC
CASARSGSLIMTETQYF
>TRBV13|.|TRBJ2-6|.
TGTGCCAGCAGCTCCCAGTTTGGGGCCAACGTCCTGACTTTC
CASSSQFGANVLTF
>TRBV10-3|.|TRBJ2-3|TRBD2
TGTGCCACATCGTTGGGCGGGGGGATCACAGATACGCAGTATTTT
CATSLGGGITDTQYF
>TRBV25-1|.|TRBJ1-2|.
TGTGCCAGCAGTGAATCAGGACTACCAGGGAACTATGGCTACACCTTC
CASSESGLPGNYGYTF
>TRBV2|.|TRBJ1-1|TRBD1
TGTGCCAGCAGTCAGACAGGGGGGAACACTGAAGCTTTCTTT
CASSQTGGNTEAFF
>TRBV28|.|TRBJ2-1|.
TGTGCCAGCAGCAACCGGGAAGTCCCACGTGGTGAGCAGTTCTTC
CASSNREVPRGEQFF
>TRBV5-1|.|TRBJ1-1|TRBD1
TGCGCCAGCAGCTACGACAGGGAAGGGATGAACACTGAAGCTTTCTTT
CASSYDREGMNTEAFF
>TRBV3-1/TRBV3-2|once|TRBJ1-1|.
TGTGCCAGCAGCCAATACAGGGAGCCCAACACTGAAGCTTTCTTT
CASSQYREPNTEAFF
>TRBV10-1|.|TRBJ1-3|.
TGCGCCAGCAGTGAATCGGGGACTGGAAACACCATATATTTT
CASSESGTGNTIYF